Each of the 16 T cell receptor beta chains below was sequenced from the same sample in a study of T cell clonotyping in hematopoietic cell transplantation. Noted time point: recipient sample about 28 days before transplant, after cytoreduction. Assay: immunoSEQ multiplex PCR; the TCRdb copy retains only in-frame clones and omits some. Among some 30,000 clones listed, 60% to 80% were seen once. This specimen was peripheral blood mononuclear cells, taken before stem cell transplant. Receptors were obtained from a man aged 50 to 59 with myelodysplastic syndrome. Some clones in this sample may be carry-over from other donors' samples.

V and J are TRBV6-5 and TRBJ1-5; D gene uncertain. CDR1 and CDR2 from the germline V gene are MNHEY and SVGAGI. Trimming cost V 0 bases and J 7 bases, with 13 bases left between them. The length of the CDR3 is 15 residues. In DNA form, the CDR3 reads TGTGCCAGCAGTTACTCGGCAGACGTGACCCAGCCCCAGCATTTT. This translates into CASSYSADVTQPQHF.

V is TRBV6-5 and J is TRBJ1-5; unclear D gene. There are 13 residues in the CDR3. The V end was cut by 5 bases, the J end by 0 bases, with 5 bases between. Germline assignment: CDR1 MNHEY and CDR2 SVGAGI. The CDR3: CASSPYSNQPQHF. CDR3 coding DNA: TGTGCCAGCAGTCCGTATAGCAATCAGCCCCAGCATTTT.

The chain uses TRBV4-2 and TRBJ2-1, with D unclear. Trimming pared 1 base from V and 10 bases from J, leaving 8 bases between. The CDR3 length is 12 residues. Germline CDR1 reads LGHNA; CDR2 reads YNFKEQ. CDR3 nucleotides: TGTGCCAGCAGCCAAGTTGATCGAGAGCAGTTCTTC. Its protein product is CASSQVDREQFF.

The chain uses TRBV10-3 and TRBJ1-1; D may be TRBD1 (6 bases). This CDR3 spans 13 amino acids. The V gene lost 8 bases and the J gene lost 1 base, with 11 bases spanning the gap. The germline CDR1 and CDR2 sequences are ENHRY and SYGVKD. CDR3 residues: CAIGRDTNTEAFF. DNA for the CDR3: TGTGCCATCGGGAGGGACACGAACACTGAAGCTTTCTTT.

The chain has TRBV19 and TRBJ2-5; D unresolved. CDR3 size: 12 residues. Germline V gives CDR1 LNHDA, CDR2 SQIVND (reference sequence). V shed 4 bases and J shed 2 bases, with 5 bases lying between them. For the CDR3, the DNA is TGTGCCAGTAGTAAAGGGCAAGAGACCCAGTACTTC. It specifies CASSKGQETQYF.

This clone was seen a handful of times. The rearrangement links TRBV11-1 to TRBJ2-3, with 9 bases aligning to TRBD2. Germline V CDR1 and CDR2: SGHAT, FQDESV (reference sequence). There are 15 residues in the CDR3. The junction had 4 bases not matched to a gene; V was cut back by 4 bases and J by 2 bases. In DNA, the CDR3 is TGTGCCAGCAGCTCAGCGGGGGGCTTCACAGATACGCAGTATTTT. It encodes CASSSAGGFTDTQYF.

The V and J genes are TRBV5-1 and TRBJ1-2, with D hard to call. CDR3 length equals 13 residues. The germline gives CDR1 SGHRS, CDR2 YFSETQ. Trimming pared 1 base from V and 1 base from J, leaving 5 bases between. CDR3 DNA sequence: TGCGCCAGCAGCTTGTTGGGTAACTATGGCTACACCTTC. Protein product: CASSLLGNYGYTF.

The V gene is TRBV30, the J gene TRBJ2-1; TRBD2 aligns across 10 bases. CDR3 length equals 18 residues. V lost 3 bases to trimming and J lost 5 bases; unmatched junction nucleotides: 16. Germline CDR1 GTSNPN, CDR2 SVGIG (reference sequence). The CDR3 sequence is CAWRTGSRAGGPHNEQFF. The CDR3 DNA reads TGTGCCTGGAGGACGGGCTCTAGAGCGGGAGGGCCCCACAATGAGCAGTTCTTC.

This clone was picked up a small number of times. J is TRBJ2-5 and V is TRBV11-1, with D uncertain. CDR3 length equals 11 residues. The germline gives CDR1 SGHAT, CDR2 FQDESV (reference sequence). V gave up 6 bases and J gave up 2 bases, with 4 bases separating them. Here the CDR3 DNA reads TGTGCCAGCAGTGTACAAGAGACCCAGTACTTC. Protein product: CASSVQETQYF.

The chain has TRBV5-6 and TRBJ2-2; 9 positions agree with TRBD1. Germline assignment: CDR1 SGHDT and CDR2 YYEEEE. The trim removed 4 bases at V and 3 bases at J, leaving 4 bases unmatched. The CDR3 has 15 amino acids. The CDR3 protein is CASSAGTGYTGELFF. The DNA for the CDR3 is TGTGCCAGCAGCGCCGGGACAGGGTACACCGGGGAGCTGTTTTTT. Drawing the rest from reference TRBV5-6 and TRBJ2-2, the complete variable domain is DAGVTQSPTHLIKTRGQQVTLRCSPKSGHDTVSWYQQALGQGPQFIFQYYEEEERQRGNFPDRFSGHQFPNYSSELNVNALLLGDSALYLCASSAGTGYTGELFFGEGSRLTVL.

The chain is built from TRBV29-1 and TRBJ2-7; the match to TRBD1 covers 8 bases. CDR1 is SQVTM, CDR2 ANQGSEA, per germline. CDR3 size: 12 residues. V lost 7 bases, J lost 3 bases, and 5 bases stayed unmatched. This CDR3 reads CSAQDRDYEQYF. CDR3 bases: TGCAGCGCTCAGGACAGGGACTACGAGCAGTACTTC.

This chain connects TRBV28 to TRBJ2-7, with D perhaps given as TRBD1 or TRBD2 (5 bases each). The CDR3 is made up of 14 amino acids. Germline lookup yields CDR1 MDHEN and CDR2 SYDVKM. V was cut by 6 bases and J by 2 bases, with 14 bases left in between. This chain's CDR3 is CASRAPRDPYEQYF. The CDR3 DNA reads TGTGCCAGCAGGGCCCCCCGGGACCCCTACGAGCAGTACTTC. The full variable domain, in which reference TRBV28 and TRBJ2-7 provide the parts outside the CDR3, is DVKVTQSSRYLVKRTGEKVFLECVQDMDHENMFWYRQDPGLGLRLIYFSYDVKMKEKGDIPEGYSVSREKKERFSLILESASTNQTSMYLCASRAPRDPYEQYFGPGTRLTVT.

CDR3 sequence reads: CASSPQGLTNYNEQFF. CDR3 nucleotide sequence: TGTGCCAGCAGTCCCCAGGGGCTTACGAATTACAATGAGCAGTTCTTC. The chain is built from TRBV28 and TRBJ2-1, with TRBD1 as a possible D gene (6 bases). The CDR3 extends over 16 amino acids. Germline values: CDR1 MDHEN, CDR2 SYDVKM. V lost 5 bases and J lost 4, with 18 bases in between. The variable domain in full, completed from reference TRBV28 and TRBJ2-1, reads DVKVTQSSRYLVKRTGEKVFLECVQDMDHENMFWYRQDPGLGLRLIYFSYDVKMKEKGDIPEGYSVSREKKERFSLILESASTNQTSMYLCASSPQGLTNYNEQFFGPGTRLTVL.

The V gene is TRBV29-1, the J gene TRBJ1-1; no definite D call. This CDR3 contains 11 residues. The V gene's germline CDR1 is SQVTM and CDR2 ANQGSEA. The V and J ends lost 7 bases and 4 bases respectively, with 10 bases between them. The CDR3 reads CSARLGTEAFF. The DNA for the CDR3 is TGCAGCGCCCGCCTGGGCACTGAAGCTTTCTTT.

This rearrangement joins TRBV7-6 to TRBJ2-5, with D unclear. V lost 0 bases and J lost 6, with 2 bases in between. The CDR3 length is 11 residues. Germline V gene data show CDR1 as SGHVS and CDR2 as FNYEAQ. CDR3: CASSLAKTQYF. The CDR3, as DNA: TGTGCCAGCAGCTTAGCGAAGACCCAGTACTTC.

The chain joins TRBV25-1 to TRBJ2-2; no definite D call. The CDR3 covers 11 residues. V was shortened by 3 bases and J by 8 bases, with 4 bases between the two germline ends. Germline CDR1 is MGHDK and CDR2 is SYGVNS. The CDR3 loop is CASSDSGELFF. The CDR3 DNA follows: TGTGCCAGCAGTGACTCGGGGGAGCTGTTTTTT.